A single TCR beta chain is shown here with its context. Its matching antigen is unknown. This entry is derived from a study of T-cell memory formation after mild COVID-19. For the study at large: In these data, TCR clusters were largely donor specific. The study's findings and limits: Pre-infection memory already had some responding clones, implying cross-reactive memory joined. Largely, contracting CD4+ clones fell within CM and EM, and contracting CD8+ clones within EMRA.

It was 5'RACE with constant-segment primers that produced the TCR alpha and TCR beta cDNA libraries, which carried sample barcodes and UMIs. TCRdb re-called the 5' RACE reads through MiXCR, storing one row per CDR3 protein. This table holds hundreds of thousands of distinct CDR3 sequences, 20% to 25% found once. The V gene's germline CDR1 is SEHNR and CDR2 FQNEAQ (reference sequence). Trimming pared 3 bases from V and 4 bases from J, leaving 12 bases between. The CDR3 covers 14 residues. The clonotype comes from an adult woman who had mild COVID-19 (a few samples of this study predate the infection). Cell type and time point are not known. The V call is TRBV7-9, the J call TRBJ2-5, with D maybe TRBD2 (5 bases). Sample: PBMCs or a T cell subset sorted from them (not recorded which). In DNA, the CDR3 is TGTGCCAGCAGCTTGGAGAACAGCGGAGAGACCCAGTACTTC. Its translation is CASSLENSGETQYF.